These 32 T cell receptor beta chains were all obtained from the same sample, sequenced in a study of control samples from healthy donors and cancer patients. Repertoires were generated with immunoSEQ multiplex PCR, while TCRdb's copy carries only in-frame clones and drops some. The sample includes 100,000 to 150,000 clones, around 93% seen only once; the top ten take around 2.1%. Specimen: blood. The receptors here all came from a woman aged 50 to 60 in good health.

This chain's CDR3 is CASSPTGTGGVTEAFF. DNA for the CDR3: TGTGCCAGCTCACCAACCGGGACAGGGGGAGTCACTGAAGCTTTCTTT. The chain carries TRBV18 and TRBJ1-1; 11 positions match TRBD1. This CDR3 has 16 amino acids. Germline V CDR1 and CDR2: KGHSH, LQKENI. Trimming removed 2 bases from V and 4 bases from J; junction bases left unmatched: 6.

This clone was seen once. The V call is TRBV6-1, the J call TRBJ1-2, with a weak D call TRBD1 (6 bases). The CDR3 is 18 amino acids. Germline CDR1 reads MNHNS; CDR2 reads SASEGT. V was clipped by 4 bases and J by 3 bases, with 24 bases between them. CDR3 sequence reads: CASSVGQGIFWIDYGYTF. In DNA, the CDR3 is TGTGCCAGCAGTGTAGGGCAGGGGATTTTCTGGATCGACTATGGCTACACCTTC.

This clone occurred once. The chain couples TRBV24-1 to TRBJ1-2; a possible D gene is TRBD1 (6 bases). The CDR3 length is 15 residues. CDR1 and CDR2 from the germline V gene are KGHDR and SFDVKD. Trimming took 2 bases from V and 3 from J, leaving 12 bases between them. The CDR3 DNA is TGTGCCACCAGTGATTCCAGGGGAAATGACTATGGCTACACCTTC. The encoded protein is CATSDSRGNDYGYTF.

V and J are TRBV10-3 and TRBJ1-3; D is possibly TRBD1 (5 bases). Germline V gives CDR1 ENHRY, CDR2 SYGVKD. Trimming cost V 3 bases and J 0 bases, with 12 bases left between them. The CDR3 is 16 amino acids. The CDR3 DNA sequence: TGTGCCATCAGTGACAGGGACCCCAGCTCTGGAAACACCATATATTTT. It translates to CAISDRDPSSGNTIYF.

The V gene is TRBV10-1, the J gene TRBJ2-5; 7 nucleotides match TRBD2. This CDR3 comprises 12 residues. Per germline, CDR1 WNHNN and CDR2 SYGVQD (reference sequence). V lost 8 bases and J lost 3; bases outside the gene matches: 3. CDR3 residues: CASSRGEETQYF. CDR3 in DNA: TGCGCCAGCTCCCGGGGGGAAGAGACCCAGTACTTC.

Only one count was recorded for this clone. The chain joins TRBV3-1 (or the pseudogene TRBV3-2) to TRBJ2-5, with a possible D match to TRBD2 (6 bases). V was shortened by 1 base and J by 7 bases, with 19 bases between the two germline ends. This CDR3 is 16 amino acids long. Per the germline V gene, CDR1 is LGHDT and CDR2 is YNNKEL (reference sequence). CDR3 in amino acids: CASSQVPGGVGGTQYF. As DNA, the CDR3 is TGTGCCAGCAGCCAAGTACCCGGGGGAGTAGGTGGGACCCAGTACTTC.

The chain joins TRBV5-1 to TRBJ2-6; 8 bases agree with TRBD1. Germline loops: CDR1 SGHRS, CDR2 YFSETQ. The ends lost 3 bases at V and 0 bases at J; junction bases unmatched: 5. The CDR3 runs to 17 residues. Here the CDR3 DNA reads TGCGCCAGCAGCTCGGGGACAGGCAGCTCTGGGGCCAACGTCCTGACTTTC. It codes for CASSSGTGSSGANVLTF.

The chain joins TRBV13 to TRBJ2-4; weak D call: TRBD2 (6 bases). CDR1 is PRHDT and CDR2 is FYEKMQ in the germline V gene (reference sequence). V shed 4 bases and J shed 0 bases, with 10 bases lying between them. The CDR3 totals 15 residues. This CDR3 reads CASSSFGGAKNIQYF. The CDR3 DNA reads TGTGCCAGCAGCTCTTTCGGGGGAGCCAAAAACATTCAGTACTTC.

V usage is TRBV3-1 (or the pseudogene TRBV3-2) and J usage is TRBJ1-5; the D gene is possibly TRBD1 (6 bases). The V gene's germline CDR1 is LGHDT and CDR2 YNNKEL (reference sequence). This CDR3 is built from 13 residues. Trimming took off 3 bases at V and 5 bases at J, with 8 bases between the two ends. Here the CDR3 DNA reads TGTGCCAGCAGCCAGGGGGCCCATCAGCCCCAGCATTTT. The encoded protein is CASSQGAHQPQHF.

CDR3 loop: CASSTVTSGRAPGANVLTF. As DNA, the CDR3 is TGTGCCAGCTCTACCGTTACTAGCGGGAGGGCCCCCGGGGCCAACGTCCTGACTTTC. The gene calls are TRBV18 and TRBJ2-6; TRBD2 agrees at 13 bases. The V and J ends lost 6 bases and 4 bases, in that order; junction bases with no gene match: 12. The germline V gene encodes CDR1 KGHSH and CDR2 LQKENI. The CDR3 loop spans 19 amino acids.

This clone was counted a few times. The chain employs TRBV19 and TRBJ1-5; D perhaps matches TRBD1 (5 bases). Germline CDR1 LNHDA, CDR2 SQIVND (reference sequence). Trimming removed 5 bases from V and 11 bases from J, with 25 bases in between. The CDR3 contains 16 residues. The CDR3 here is CASSLPGQRGIMAQHF. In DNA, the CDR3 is TGTGCCAGTAGTCTCCCCGGACAACGGGGAATTATGGCCCAGCATTTT. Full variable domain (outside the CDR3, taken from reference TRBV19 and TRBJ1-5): DGGITQSPKYLFRKEGQNVTLSCEQNLNHDAMYWYRQDPGQGLRLIYYSQIVNDFQKGDIAEGYSVSREKKESFPLTVTSAQKNPTAFYLCASSLPGQRGIMAQHFGDGTRLSIL.

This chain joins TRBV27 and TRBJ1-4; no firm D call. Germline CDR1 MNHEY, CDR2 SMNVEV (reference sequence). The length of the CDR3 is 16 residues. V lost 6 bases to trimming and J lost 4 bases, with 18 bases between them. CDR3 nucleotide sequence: TGTGCCAGCAGCTCATCGGGGTCGGGCCTTAATGAAAAACTGTTTTTT. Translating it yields CASSSSGSGLNEKLFF.

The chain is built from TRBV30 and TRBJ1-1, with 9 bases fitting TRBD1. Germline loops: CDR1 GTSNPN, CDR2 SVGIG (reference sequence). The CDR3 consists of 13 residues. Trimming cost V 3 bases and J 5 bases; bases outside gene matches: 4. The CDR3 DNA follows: TGTGCCTGGAGACAGACAGGGGGGACTGAAGCTTTCTTT. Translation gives CAWRQTGGTEAFF.

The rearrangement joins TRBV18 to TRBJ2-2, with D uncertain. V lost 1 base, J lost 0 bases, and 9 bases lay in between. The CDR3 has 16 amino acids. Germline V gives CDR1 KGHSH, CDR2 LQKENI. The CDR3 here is CASSPQASTNTGELFF. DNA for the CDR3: TGTGCCAGCTCACCACAGGCCAGTACGAACACCGGGGAGCTGTTTTTT.

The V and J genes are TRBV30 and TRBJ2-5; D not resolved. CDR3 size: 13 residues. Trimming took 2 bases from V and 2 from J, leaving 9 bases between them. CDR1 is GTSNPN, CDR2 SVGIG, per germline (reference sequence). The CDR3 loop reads CAWSKRRQETQYF. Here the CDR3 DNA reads TGTGCCTGGAGTAAACGCCGGCAAGAGACCCAGTACTTC.

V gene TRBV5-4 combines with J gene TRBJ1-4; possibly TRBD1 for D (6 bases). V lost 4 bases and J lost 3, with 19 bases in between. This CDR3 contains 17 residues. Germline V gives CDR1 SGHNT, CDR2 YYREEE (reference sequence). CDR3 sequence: CASSPDGGSIPNEKLFF. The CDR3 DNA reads TGTGCCAGCAGCCCGGACGGGGGCTCGATCCCTAATGAAAAACTGTTTTTT. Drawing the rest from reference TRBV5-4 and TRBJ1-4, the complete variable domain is ETGVTQSPTHLIKTRGQQVTLRCSSQSGHNTVSWYQQALGQGPQFIFQYYREEENGRGNFPPRFSGLQFPNYSSELNVNALELDDSALYLCASSPDGGSIPNEKLFFGSGTQLSVL.

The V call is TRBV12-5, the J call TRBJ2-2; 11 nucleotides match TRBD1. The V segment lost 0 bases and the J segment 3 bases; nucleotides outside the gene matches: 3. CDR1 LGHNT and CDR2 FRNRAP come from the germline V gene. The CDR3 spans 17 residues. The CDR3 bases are TGTGCTAGTGGTTTGGTACGGGGACAGGGGGACACCGGGGAGCTGTTTTTT. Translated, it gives CASGLVRGQGDTGELFF.

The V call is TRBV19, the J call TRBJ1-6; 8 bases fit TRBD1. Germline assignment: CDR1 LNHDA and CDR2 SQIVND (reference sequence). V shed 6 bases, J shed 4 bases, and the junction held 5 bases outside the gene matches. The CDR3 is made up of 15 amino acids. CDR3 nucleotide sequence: TGTGCCAGTAGCATGGACAGGGTGTATAATTCACCCCTCCACTTT. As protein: CASSMDRVYNSPLHF.

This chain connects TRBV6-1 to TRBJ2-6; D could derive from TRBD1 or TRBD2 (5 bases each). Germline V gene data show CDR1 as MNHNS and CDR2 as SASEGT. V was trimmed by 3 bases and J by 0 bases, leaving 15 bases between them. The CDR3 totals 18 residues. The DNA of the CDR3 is TGTGCCAGCAGTGATCACAGGACTTTAACCTCTGGGGCCAACGTCCTGACTTTC. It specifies CASSDHRTLTSGANVLTF.

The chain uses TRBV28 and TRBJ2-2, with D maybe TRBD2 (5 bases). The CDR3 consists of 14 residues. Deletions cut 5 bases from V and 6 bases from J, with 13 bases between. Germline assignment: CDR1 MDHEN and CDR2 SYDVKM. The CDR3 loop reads CASSLDYNAGELFF. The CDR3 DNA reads TGTGCCAGCAGTCTCGACTACAATGCCGGGGAGCTGTTTTTT.

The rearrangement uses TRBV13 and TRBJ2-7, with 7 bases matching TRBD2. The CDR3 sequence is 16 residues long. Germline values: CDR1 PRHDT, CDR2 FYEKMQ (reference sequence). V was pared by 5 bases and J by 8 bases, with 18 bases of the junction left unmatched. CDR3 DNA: TGTGCCAGCAGCGCCTACCGACTAGCAACTTACGGGAAGCAGTACTTC. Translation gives CASSAYRLATYGKQYF.

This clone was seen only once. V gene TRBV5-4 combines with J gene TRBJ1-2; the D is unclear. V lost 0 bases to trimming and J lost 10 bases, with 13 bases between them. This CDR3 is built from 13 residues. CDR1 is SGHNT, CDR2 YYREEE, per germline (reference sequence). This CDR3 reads CASSLEIQSDYTF. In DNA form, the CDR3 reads TGTGCCAGCAGCTTGGAAATACAGTCTGACTACACCTTC.

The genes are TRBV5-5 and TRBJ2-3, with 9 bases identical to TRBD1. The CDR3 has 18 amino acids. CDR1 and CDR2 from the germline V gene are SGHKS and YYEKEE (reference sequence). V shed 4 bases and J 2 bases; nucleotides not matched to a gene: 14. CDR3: CASSKAFRDRVLTDTQYF. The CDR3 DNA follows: TGTGCCAGCAGCAAAGCCTTCCGGGACAGGGTCCTCACAGATACGCAGTATTTT.

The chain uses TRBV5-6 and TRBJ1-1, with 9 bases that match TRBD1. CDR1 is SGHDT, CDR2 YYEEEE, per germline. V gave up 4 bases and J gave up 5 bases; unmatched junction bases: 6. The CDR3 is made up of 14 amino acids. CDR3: CASSVGQGWTEAFF. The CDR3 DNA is TGTGCCAGCAGCGTGGGACAGGGTTGGACTGAAGCTTTCTTT.

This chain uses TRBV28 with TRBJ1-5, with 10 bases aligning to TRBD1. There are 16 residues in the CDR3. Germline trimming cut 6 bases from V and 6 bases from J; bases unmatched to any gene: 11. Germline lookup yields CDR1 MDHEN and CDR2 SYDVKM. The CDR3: CASRVPGQGTTQPQHF. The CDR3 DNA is TGTGCCAGCAGGGTTCCGGGACAGGGGACAACTCAGCCCCAGCATTTT.

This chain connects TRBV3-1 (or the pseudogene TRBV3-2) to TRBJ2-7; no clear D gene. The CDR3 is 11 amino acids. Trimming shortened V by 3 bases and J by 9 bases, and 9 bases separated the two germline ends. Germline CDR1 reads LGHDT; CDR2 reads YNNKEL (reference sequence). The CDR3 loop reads CASSQPVRQYF. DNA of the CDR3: TGTGCCAGCAGCCAGCCTGTCCGGCAGTACTTC.

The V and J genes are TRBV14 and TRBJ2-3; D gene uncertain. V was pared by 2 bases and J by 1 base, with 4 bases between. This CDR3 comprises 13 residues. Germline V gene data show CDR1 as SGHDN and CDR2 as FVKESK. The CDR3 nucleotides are TGTGCCAGCAGCCAATGGGGCACAGATACGCAGTATTTT. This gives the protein CASSQWGTDTQYF.

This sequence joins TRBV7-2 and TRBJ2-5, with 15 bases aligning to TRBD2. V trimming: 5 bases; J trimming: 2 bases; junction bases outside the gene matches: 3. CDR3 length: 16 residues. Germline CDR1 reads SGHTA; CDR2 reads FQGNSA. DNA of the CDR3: TGTGCCAGCAGCGCGGGGACTAGCGGGGGGCAAGAGACCCAGTACTTC. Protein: CASSAGTSGGQETQYF. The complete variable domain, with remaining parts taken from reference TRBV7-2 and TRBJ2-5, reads GAGVSQSPSNKVTEKGKDVELRCDPISGHTALYWYRQSLGQGLEFLIYFQGNSAPDKSGLPSDRFSAERTGGSVSTLTIQRTQQEDSAVYLCASSAGTSGGQETQYFGPGTRLLVL.

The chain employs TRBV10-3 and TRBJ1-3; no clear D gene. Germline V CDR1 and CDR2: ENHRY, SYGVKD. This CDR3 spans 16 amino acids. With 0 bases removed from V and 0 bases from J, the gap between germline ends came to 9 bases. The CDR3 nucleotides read TGTGCCATCAGTGAGTCGGTGGCTCGCTCTGGAAACACCATATATTTT. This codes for CAISESVARSGNTIYF.

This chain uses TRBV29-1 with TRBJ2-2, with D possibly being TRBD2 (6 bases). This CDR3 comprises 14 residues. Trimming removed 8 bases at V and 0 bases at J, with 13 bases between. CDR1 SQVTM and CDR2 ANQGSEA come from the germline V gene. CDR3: CSIAGTSNTGELFF. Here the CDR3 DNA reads TGCAGCATTGCAGGGACTTCGAACACCGGGGAGCTGTTTTTT.

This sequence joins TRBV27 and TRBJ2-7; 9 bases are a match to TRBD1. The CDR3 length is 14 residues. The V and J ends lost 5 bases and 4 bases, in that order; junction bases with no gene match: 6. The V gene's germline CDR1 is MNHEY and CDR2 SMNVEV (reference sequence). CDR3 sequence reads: CASSPDRGGYEQYF. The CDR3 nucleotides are TGTGCCAGCAGTCCGGACAGGGGTGGGTACGAGCAGTACTTC.

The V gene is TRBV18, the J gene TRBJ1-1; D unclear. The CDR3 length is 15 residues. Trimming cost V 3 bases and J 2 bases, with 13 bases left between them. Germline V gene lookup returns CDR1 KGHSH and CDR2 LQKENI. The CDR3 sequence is CASSPRTLGNTEAFF. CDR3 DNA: TGTGCCAGCTCACCGCGGACGCTTGGAAACACTGAAGCTTTCTTT. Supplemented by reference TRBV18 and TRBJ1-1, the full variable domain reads NAGVMQNPRHLVRRRGQEARLRCSPMKGHSHVYWYRQLPEEGLKFMVYLQKENIIDESGMPKERFSAEFPKEGPSILRIQQVVRGDSAAYFCASSPRTLGNTEAFFGQGTRLTVV.